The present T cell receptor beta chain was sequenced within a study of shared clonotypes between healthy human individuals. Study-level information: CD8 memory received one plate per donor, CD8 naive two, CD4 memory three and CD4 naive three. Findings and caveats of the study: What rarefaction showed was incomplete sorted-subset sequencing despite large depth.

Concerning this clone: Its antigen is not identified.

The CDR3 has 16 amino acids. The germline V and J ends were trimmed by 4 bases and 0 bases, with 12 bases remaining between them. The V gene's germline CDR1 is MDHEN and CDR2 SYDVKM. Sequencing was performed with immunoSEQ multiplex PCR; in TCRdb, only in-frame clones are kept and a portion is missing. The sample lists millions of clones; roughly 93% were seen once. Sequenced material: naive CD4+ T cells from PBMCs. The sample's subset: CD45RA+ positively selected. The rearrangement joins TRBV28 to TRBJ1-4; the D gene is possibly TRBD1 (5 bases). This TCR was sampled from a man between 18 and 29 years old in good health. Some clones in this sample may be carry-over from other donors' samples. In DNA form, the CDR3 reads TGTGCCAGCAGTTGGACATATAGAACAACTAATGAAAAACTGTTTTTT. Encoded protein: CASSWTYRTTNEKLFF.